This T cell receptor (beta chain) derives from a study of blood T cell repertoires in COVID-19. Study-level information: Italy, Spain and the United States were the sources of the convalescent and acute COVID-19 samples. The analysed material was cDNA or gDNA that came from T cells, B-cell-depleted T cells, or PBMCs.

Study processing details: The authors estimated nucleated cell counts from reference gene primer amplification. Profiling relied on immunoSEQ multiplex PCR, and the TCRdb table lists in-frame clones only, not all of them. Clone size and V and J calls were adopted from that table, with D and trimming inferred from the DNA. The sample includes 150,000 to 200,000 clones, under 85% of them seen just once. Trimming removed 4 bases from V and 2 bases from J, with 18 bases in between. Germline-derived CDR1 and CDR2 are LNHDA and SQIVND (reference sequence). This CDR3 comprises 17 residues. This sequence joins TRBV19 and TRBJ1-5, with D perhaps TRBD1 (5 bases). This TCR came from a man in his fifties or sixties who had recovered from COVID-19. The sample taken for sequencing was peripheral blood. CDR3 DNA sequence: TGTGCCAGTAGTAGTTTGGGAGGGGCAGCGGGCAATCAGCCCCAGCATTTT. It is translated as CASSSLGGAAGNQPQHF.